Listed here are 21 T cell receptor beta chains from one sample, sequenced in a study of human T cells and chemical hapten exposure. TCRdb re-called the RACE reads with MiXCR, one entry per CDR3 protein. The sample yields roughly 90,000 distinct CDR3 sequences, about a tenth seen once. Indicated time point: patch test 3, about 24 weeks after DPC sensitization. Treatment noted: therapeutic diphenylcyclopropenone sensitization with weekly scalp DPC. This specimen was whole blood, taken in connection with sensitization to the hapten diphenylcyclopropenone (DPC). These receptors were taken from a woman in her 30s with alopecia areata. Some clones in this sample may be carry-over from other donors' samples.

This clonotype occurred many times. The CDR3 DNA reads TGTGCCAGCAGCCAAGATATGCAGGGCCTTCGTGGAAACACCATATATTTT. It is translated as CASSQDMQGLRGNTIYF. This sequence joins TRBV4-2 and TRBJ1-3, with D perhaps matching TRBD1 (5 bases). The CDR3 runs to 17 residues. V was pared by 0 bases and J by 3 bases, with 15 bases between. The germline V gene encodes CDR1 LGHNA and CDR2 YNFKEQ.

J is TRBJ1-5 and V is TRBV19; D is perhaps TRBD1 (5 bases). The ends were cut back, 7 bases at V and 2 bases at J, with 15 bases in the middle. The CDR3 is 15 residues long. CDR1 LNHDA and CDR2 SQIVND come from the germline V gene (reference sequence). The CDR3 is CASMNQGVGNQPQHF. DNA of the CDR3: TGTGCCAGTATGAACCAGGGTGTCGGCAATCAGCCCCAGCATTTT.

CDR3 region: CASSVQGNSPLHF. Here the CDR3 DNA reads TGCGCCAGCAGTGTCCAGGGTAATTCACCCCTCCACTTT. V usage is TRBV10-1 and J usage is TRBJ1-6; a weak D match, TRBD1 (5 bases). V gave up 4 bases and J gave up 6 bases, with 7 bases separating them. Germline V lookup: CDR1 WNHNN, CDR2 SYGVQD (reference sequence). The CDR3 is 13 residues long.

J is TRBJ1-1 and V is TRBV5-1; D perhaps matches TRBD1 (6 bases). The CDR3 sequence is 14 residues long. Germline loops: CDR1 SGHRS, CDR2 YFSETQ. Trimming stripped 0 bases from V and 4 bases from J, with 10 bases between. The CDR3 DNA reads as TGCGCCAGCAGCTTGGACAGGGTTGGCACTGAAGCTTTCTTT. This encodes CASSLDRVGTEAFF.

This clonotype was counted many times. V is TRBV6-2 or TRBV6-3 and J is TRBJ2-5; 10 bases agree with TRBD2. Germline-derived CDR1 and CDR2 are MNHEY and SVGEGT. V lost 6 bases to trimming and J lost 5 bases; unmatched junction nucleotides: 9. The length of the CDR3 is 15 residues. DNA of the CDR3: TGTGCCAGCAGCATCGGACTAGCGGCCGCGGAGACCCAGTACTTC. Amino acids: CASSIGLAAAETQYF.

This clonotype showed up many times. This chain uses TRBV7-9 with TRBJ1-4; the match to TRBD1 covers 7 bases. This CDR3 has 16 residues. J gave up 10 bases and V 5 bases, and 16 bases lay outside the gene matches. Per germline, CDR1 SEHNR and CDR2 FQNEAQ (reference sequence). In nucleotides, the CDR3 is TGTGCCAGCAGCCCGGGCTCGGCACAGGGGATGAGAAAACTGTTTTTT. It specifies CASSPGSAQGMRKLFF.

The table lists this clonotype with many counts. V is TRBV7-9 and J is TRBJ1-1, with D perhaps TRBD1 (5 bases). Germline values: CDR1 SEHNR, CDR2 FQNEAQ (reference sequence). The CDR3 is 15 amino acids. V dropped 0 bases and J dropped 0 bases, with 8 bases sitting between them. CDR3 loop: CASSLAPGLNTEAFF. In DNA form, the CDR3 reads TGTGCCAGCAGCTTAGCCCCAGGGCTGAACACTGAAGCTTTCTTT. The full variable domain, completed using reference TRBV7-9 and TRBJ1-1, is DTGVSQNPRHKITKRGQNVTFRCDPISEHNRLYWYRQTLGQGPEFLTYFQNEAQLEKSRLLSDRFSAERPKGSFSTLEIQRTEQGDSAMYLCASSLAPGLNTEAFFGQGTRLTVV.

The V gene is TRBV2, the J gene TRBJ1-4, with D unresolved. This CDR3 has 12 amino acids. Germline values: CDR1 SNHLY, CDR2 FYNNEI. V was shortened by 6 bases and J by 7 bases, with 9 bases between the two germline ends. CDR3 amino acids: CASRVGSEKLFF. The CDR3 DNA reads TGTGCCAGCAGAGTGGGGAGTGAAAAACTGTTTTTT.

This clonotype was found many times. The chain links TRBV6-2 or TRBV6-3 to TRBJ2-3; possibly TRBD2 for D (5 bases). Germline values: CDR1 MNHEY, CDR2 SVGEGT. The CDR3 totals 13 residues. The V end was cut by 2 bases, the J end by 3 bases, with 6 bases between. CDR3 sequence: CASSYRETDTQYF. The CDR3 region has the DNA TGTGCCAGCAGTTACCGGGAAACAGATACGCAGTATTTT.

The genes are TRBV20-1 and TRBJ1-1, with D tentatively TRBD1 (5 bases). Germline V lookup: CDR1 DFQATT, CDR2 SNEGSKA (reference sequence). This CDR3 has 14 amino acids. V lost 4 bases and J lost 10, with 22 bases in between. The CDR3 DNA reads as TGCAGTGCTAAGCCTCCGGGACCACAGATCGGAGCTTTCTTT. Its protein is CSAKPPGPQIGAFF.

The chain has TRBV6-2 or TRBV6-3 and TRBJ2-1, with D hard to call. The CDR3 spans 14 residues. From germline, CDR1 is MNHEY and CDR2 SVGEGT. Between the trimmed V and J ends, which lost 2 bases and 8 bases, there was a span of 13 bases. Here the CDR3 DNA reads TGTGCCAGCAGTTACCAGGTTTTTGACGATGAGCAGTTCTTC. Protein: CASSYQVFDDEQFF.

This clonotype came up many times. CDR3 in amino acids: CASRLAGELFF. Here the CDR3 DNA reads TGTGCCAGCAGACTCGCCGGGGAGCTGTTTTTT. This sequence joins TRBV28 and TRBJ2-2, with D unresolved. This CDR3 has 11 residues. The V end was cut by 6 bases, the J end by 6 bases, with 5 bases between. Germline lookup yields CDR1 MDHEN and CDR2 SYDVKM.

This clonotype showed up many times. DNA of the CDR3: TGTGCCAGCAGCCAAGATCCGACAGCTCACTTTAGCACAGATACGCAGTATTTT. Translated, it gives CASSQDPTAHFSTDTQYF. The V gene is TRBV3-1, the J gene TRBJ2-3, with a weak D call TRBD1 (5 bases). The CDR3 is made up of 18 amino acids. The germline V gene has CDR1 LGHDT and CDR2 YNNKEL (reference sequence). The V and J ends lost 0 bases and 0 bases respectively, with 16 bases between them.

This clonotype turned up a few times. The V and J genes are TRBV28 and TRBJ1-2; no definite D call. Germline V gene data show CDR1 as MDHEN and CDR2 as SYDVKM. V was clipped by 6 bases and J by 5 bases, with 10 bases between them. The CDR3 runs to 12 residues. The CDR3 nucleotides read TGTGCCAGCAGGAGGTTTGAGTATGGCTACACCTTC. Protein product: CASRRFEYGYTF.

This clonotype was counted many times. This chain connects TRBV6-6 to TRBJ2-7; 8 nucleotides match TRBD1. J gave up 5 bases and V 3 bases, and 3 bases lay outside the gene matches. Germline V lookup: CDR1 MNHNY, CDR2 SVGAGI (reference sequence). There are 13 residues in the CDR3. CDR3: CASSYQGANEQYF. In DNA, the CDR3 is TGTGCCAGCAGTTATCAGGGGGCCAACGAGCAGTACTTC.

Ten or more counts support this clonotype. The chain joins TRBV7-9 to TRBJ2-1; maybe TRBD2 (6 bases). Germline CDR1 SEHNR, CDR2 FQNEAQ (reference sequence). V dropped 5 bases and J dropped 0 bases, with 14 bases sitting between them. The CDR3 length is 16 residues. CDR3 nucleotide sequence: TGTGCCAGCAGCCCTGGGGGAGGTGGCTCCTACAATGAGCAGTTCTTC. It encodes CASSPGGGGSYNEQFF.

This clonotype was observed at least ten times. This chain uses TRBV5-5 with TRBJ2-6, with 7 bases matching TRBD1. CDR1 SGHKS and CDR2 YYEKEE come from the germline V gene (reference sequence). This CDR3 is 16 amino acids long. Unmatched junction bases numbered 4, after V lost 4 bases and J lost 0 bases. The DNA of the CDR3 is TGTGCCAGCAGCACCGGGACAGTCTCTGGGGCCAACGTCCTGACTTTC. Translation: CASSTGTVSGANVLTF.

This clonotype was picked up many times. The rearrangement links TRBV7-9 to TRBJ1-6; no clear D. Germline V lookup: CDR1 SEHNR, CDR2 FQNEAQ (reference sequence). V lost 1 base to trimming and J lost 12 bases, with 10 bases between them. This CDR3 has 13 residues. DNA of the CDR3: TGTGCCAGCAGCTTAGGGACCTTCCAACCCCTCCACTTT. Amino acid sequence: CASSLGTFQPLHF.

This clonotype has at least ten counts. The chain's CDR3 is CAISESDSGPQETQYF. CDR3 DNA: TGTGCCATCAGTGAGTCGGATAGCGGGCCCCAAGAGACCCAGTACTTC. The chain is built from TRBV10-3 and TRBJ2-5; 7 bases agree with TRBD2. This CDR3 has 16 amino acids. With 0 bases clipped from V and 1 base from J, the junction kept 5 bases outside the gene matches. CDR1 is ENHRY, CDR2 SYGVKD, per germline.

This clonotype has at least ten counts. This chain joins TRBV6-6 and TRBJ2-7; 12 nucleotides line up with TRBD2. Germline V gene lookup returns CDR1 MNHNY and CDR2 SVGAGI (reference sequence). Trimming cost V 6 bases and J 6 bases; bases outside gene matches: 6. This CDR3 has 14 residues. CDR3 amino acids: CASSATSGRGEQYF. As DNA, the CDR3 is TGTGCCAGCAGCGCGACTAGCGGGAGAGGCGAGCAGTACTTC.

This clonotype was found many times. The DNA for the CDR3 is TGTGCCAGCAGCTTAGCTAATGAGCAGTTCTTC. This sequence encodes CASSLANEQFF. This chain uses TRBV7-9 with TRBJ2-1; no firm D call. The CDR3 consists of 11 residues. Per the germline V gene, CDR1 is SEHNR and CDR2 is FQNEAQ (reference sequence). V dropped 0 bases and J dropped 7 bases, with 1 base sitting between them.